This T cell receptor (beta chain) was identified during a study of T cell responses to AZD1222 COVID-19 vaccine. At the level of the study: Second-dose intervals of approximately 4 or approximately 12 weeks were pooled.

TCRdb's copy holds only in-frame clones and misses some; the assay was immunoSEQ multiplex PCR. The sample holds about 190,000 clones; almost 95% are singletons and the top ten take over 1%. Trimming removed 2 bases from V and 2 bases from J; junction bases left unmatched: 6. The CDR3 contains 16 residues. Germline assignment: CDR1 MDHEN and CDR2 SYDVKM. Of note for this clone: Its antigen is currently unknown.

General study points: Seropositive at baseline were only a handful of AZD1222 recipients. Repertoire samples came only from after the peak T cell response.

The chain is built from TRBV28 and TRBJ1-2; 9 nucleotides align to TRBD1. Material: peripheral blood, obtained on day 0 of AZD1222 vaccination. This TCR came from an adult in good health. CDR3 nucleotides: TGTGCCAGCAGTTTACCTCCCGGGACAGGGAACTATGGCTACACCTTC. Amino acids: CASSLPPGTGNYGYTF.